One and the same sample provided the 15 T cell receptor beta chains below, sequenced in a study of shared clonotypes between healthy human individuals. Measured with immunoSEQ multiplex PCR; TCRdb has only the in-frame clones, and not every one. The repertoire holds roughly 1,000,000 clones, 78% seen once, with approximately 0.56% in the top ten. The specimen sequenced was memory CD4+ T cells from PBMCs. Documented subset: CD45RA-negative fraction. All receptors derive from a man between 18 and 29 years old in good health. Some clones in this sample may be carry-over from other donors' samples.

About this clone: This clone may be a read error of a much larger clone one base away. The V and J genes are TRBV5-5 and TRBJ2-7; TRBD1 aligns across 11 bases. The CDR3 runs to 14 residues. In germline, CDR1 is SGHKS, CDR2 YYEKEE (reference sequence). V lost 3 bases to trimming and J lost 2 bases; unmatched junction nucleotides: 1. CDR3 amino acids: CASSSDRGPYEQYF. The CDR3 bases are TGTGCCAGCAGCTCGGACAGGGGGCCCTACGAGCAGTACTTC.

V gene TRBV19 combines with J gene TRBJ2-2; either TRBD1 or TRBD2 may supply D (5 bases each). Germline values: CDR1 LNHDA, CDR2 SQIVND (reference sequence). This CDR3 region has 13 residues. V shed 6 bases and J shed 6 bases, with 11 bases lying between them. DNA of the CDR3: TGTGCCAGTAGCCCGGGGCAGGCCGGGGAGCTGTTTTTT. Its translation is CASSPGQAGELFF. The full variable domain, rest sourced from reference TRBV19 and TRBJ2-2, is DGGITQSPKYLFRKEGQNVTLSCEQNLNHDAMYWYRQDPGQGLRLIYYSQIVNDFQKGDIAEGYSVSREKKESFPLTVTSAQKNPTAFYLCASSPGQAGELFFGEGSRLTVL.

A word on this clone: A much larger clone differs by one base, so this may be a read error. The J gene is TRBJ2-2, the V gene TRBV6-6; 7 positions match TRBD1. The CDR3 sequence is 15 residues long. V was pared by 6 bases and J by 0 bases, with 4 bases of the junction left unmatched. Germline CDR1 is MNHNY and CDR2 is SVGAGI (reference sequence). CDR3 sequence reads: CASSPTGTNTGELFF. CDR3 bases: TGTGCCAGCAGCCCGACAGGGACGAACACCGGGGAGCTGTTTTTT.

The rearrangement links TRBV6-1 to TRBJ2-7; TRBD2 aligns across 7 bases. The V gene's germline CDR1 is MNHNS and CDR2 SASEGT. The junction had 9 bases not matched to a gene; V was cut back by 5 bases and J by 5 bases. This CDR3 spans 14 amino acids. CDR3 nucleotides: TGTGCCAGCAGTAAGGCGCGGGAGTCCCACGAGCAGTACTTC. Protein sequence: CASSKARESHEQYF.

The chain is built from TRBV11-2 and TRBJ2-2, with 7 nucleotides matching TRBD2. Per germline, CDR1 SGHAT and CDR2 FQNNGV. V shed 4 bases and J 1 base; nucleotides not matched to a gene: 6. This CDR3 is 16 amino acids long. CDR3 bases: TGTGCCAGCAGCTCCCGGGGGGTAGGGAACACCGGGGAGCTGTTTTTT. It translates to CASSSRGVGNTGELFF.

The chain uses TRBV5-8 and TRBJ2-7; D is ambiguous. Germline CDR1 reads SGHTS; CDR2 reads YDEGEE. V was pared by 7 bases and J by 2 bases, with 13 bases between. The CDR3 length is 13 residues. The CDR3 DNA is TGTGCCAGCCTCCCCCGGCCCACCTACGAGCAGTACTTC. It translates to CASLPRPTYEQYF.

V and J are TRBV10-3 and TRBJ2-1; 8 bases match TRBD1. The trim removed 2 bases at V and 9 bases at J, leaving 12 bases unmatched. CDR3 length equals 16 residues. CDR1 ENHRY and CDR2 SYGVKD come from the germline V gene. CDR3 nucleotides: TGTGCCATCAGTGAGCCAGGAAAAGGACAGGGTCTTGAGCAGTTCTTC. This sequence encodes CAISEPGKGQGLEQFF.

The CDR3 sequence is CSVSGLAGGRADTQYF. The CDR3 DNA reads TGCAGCGTTTCGGGACTAGCGGGAGGGAGGGCAGATACGCAGTATTTT. The V call is TRBV29-1, the J call TRBJ2-3, with 16 bases fitting TRBD2. The CDR3 spans 16 residues. Germline lookup yields CDR1 SQVTM and CDR2 ANQGSEA. V lost 5 bases to trimming and J lost 4 bases; unmatched junction nucleotides: 6.

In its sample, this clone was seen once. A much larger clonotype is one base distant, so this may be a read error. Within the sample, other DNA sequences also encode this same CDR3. The DNA of the CDR3 is TGTGCCAGCAGCGTACAGGGAAACACCGGGGAGCTGTTTTTT. It translates to CASSVQGNTGELFF. This rearrangement joins TRBV9 to TRBJ2-2, with D tentatively TRBD1 (5 bases). The V end lost 1 base, the J end lost 2 bases, and 6 bases lay between the germline ends. The CDR3 is 14 residues long. The germline CDR1 and CDR2 sequences are SGDLS and YYNGEE. The full variable domain, with the rest looked up from reference TRBV9 and TRBJ2-2, is DSGVTQTPKHLITATGQRVTLRCSPRSGDLSVYWYQQSLDQGLQFLIQYYNGEERAKGNILERFSAQQFPDLHSELNLSSLELGDSALYFCASSVQGNTGELFFGEGSRLTVL.

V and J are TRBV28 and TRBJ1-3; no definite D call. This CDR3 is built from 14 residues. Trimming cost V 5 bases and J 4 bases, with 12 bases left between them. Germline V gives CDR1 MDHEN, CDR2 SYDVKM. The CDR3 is CASSPLTAGNTIYF. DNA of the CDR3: TGTGCCAGCAGTCCGTTGACCGCCGGAAACACCATATATTTT.

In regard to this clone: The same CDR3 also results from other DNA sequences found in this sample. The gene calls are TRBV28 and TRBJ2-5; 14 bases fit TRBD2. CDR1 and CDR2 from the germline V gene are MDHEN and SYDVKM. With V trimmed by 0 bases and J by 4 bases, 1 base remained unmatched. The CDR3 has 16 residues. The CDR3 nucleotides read TGTGCCAGCAGTTTATGGACTAGCGGGAGGGGAGAGACCCAGTACTTC. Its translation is CASSLWTSGRGETQYF.

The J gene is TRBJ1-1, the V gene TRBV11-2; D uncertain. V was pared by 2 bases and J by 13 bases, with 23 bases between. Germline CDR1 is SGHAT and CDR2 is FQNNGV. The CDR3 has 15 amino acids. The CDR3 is CASSLKYPREFRLFF. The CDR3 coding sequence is TGTGCCAGCAGCTTAAAATATCCAAGGGAATTTAGGCTTTTCTTT.

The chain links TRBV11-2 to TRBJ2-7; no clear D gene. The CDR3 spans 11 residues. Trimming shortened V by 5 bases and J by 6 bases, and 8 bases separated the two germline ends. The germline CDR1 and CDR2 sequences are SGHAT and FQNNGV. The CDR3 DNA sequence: TGTGCCAGCAGCAACCAGGTCGAGCAGTACTTC. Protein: CASSNQVEQYF.

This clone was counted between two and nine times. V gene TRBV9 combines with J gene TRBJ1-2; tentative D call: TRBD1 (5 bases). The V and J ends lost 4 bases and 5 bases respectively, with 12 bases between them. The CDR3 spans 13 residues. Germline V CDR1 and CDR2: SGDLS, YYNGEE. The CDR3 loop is CASSFLGGYGYTF. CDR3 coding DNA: TGTGCCAGCAGCTTCCTGGGGGGGTATGGCTACACCTTC.

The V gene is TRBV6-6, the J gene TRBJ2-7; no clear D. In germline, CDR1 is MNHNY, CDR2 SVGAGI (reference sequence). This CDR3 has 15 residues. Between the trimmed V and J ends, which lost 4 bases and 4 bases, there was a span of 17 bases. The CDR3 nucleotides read TGTGCCAGCAGTTCTAGAAGATTCACAGAGTACGAGCAGTACTTC. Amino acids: CASSSRRFTEYEQYF.